One sample yielded the 8 T cell receptor beta chains listed below, sequenced in a study of beta chain features in type 1 diabetes. Of the isolated RNA, all was reverse transcribed, and so the sequenced material was expressed TCRB transcripts. Some clones are missing from TCRdb's copy, which holds only in-frame ones; the method was immunoSEQ multiplex PCR. Of about 410,000 clones in the sample, roughly 13% were seen once. Sequenced: naive CD4+ T cells from blood. The receptors shown here come from a man aged 25 to 45 in good health.

The chain combines TRBV25-1 with TRBJ2-2, with 10 bases lining up with TRBD2. The CDR3 is 16 residues long. Germline assignment: CDR1 MGHDK and CDR2 SYGVNS. The trim removed 4 bases at V and 7 bases at J, leaving 9 bases unmatched. The CDR3 loop reads CASSGLAGAFDGELFF. DNA for the CDR3: TGTGCCAGCAGTGGCCTAGCGGGAGCTTTCGACGGGGAGCTGTTTTTT. Full variable domain (outside the CDR3, taken from reference TRBV25-1 and TRBJ2-2): EADIYQTPRYLVIGTGKKITLECSQTMGHDKMYWYQQDPGMELHLIHYSYGVNSTEKGDLSSESTVSRIRTEHFPLTLESARPSHTSQYLCASSGLAGAFDGELFFGEGSRLTVL.

This rearrangement joins TRBV7-2 to TRBJ2-6; D is perhaps TRBD2 (5 bases). Between the trimmed V and J ends, which lost 0 bases and 4 bases, there was a span of 19 bases. Per the germline V gene, CDR1 is SGHTA and CDR2 is FQGNSA. The length of the CDR3 is 19 residues. CDR3 residues: CASSLALPGLGRGANVLTF. As DNA, the CDR3 is TGTGCCAGCAGCTTAGCCCTCCCTGGGCTGGGGAGAGGGGCCAACGTCCTGACTTTC.

The genes are TRBV14 and TRBJ1-2, with D unclear. Trimming stripped 4 bases from V and 2 bases from J, with 8 bases between. Per germline, CDR1 SGHDN and CDR2 FVKESK. This CDR3 spans 13 amino acids. CDR3 DNA sequence: TGTGCCAGCAGCCTGCAAACCAACTATGGCTACACCTTC. Translation gives CASSLQTNYGYTF. The complete variable domain, with remaining parts taken from reference TRBV14 and TRBJ1-2, reads EAGVTQFPSHSVIEKGQTVTLRCDPISGHDNLYWYRRVMGKEIKFLLHFVKESKQDESGMPNNRFLAERTGGTYSTLKVQPAELEDSGVYFCASSLQTNYGYTFGSGTRLTVV.

The chain is built from TRBV25-1 and TRBJ2-1; tentative D call: TRBD1 (6 bases). Germline-derived CDR1 and CDR2 are MGHDK and SYGVNS. CDR3 length: 15 residues. Trimming removed 4 bases at V and 7 bases at J, with 17 bases between. The CDR3, as DNA: TGTGCCAGCAGTGTAACAGGGCCCGCAGGGAATGAGCAGTTCTTC. It encodes CASSVTGPAGNEQFF.

J is TRBJ1-2 and V is TRBV10-3; perhaps TRBD1 as D (5 bases). Trimming shortened V by 6 bases and J by 6 bases, and 11 bases separated the two germline ends. There are 12 residues in the CDR3. Germline lookup yields CDR1 ENHRY and CDR2 SYGVKD. DNA for the CDR3: TGTGCCATCAGCCTTTCGGGGGATGGCTACACCTTC. Translated, it gives CAISLSGDGYTF.

V gene TRBV13 combines with J gene TRBJ1-1; D not certain. V gave up 6 bases and J gave up 5 bases, with 16 bases separating them. The length of the CDR3 is 14 residues. Germline CDR1 reads PRHDT; CDR2 reads FYEKMQ (reference sequence). Here the CDR3 DNA reads TGTGCCAGCAGTATGAATACAGTTCTTACTGAAGCTTTCTTT. This sequence encodes CASSMNTVLTEAFF. Together with reference TRBV13 and TRBJ1-1, the CDR3 gives the full variable domain: AAGVIQSPRHLIKEKRETATLKCYPIPRHDTVYWYQQGPGQDPQFLISFYEKMQSDKGSIPDRFSAQQFSDYHSELNMSSLELGDSALYFCASSMNTVLTEAFFGQGTRLTVV.

The chain couples TRBV27 to TRBJ2-1; D is perhaps TRBD1 (5 bases). Trimming took 2 bases from V and 6 from J, leaving 17 bases between them. CDR3 length: 16 amino acids. Germline CDR1 reads MNHEY; CDR2 reads SMNVEV (reference sequence). CDR3 DNA: TGTGCCAGCAGTTTAATCCAGGGCCCTTCCCCCAATGAGCAGTTCTTC. This gives the protein CASSLIQGPSPNEQFF.

The rearrangement uses TRBV9 and TRBJ2-7; no definite D call. The germline V gene encodes CDR1 SGDLS and CDR2 YYNGEE. This CDR3 is built from 13 residues. Trimming left V 0 bases short and J 4 bases short, with 8 bases between. CDR3 in amino acids: CASSVGEVYEQYF. The CDR3 bases are TGTGCCAGCAGCGTAGGAGAGGTTTACGAGCAGTACTTC.